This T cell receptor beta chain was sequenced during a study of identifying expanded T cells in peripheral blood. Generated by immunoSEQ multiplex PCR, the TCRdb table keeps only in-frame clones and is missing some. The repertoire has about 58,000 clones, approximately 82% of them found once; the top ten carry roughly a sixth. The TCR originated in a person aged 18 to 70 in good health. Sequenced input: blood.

DNA of the CDR3: TGTGCCAGCAGCTTGTCGGGTAGCTCCACCACAGATACGCAGTATTTT. It yields the protein CASSLSGSSTTDTQYF. J is TRBJ2-3 and V is TRBV5-4; D gene unclear. Trimming took off 1 base at V and 2 bases at J, with 14 bases between the two ends. Germline values: CDR1 SGHNT, CDR2 YYREEE (reference sequence). The CDR3 is 16 residues long. Drawing the rest from reference TRBV5-4 and TRBJ2-3, the complete variable domain is ETGVTQSPTHLIKTRGQQVTLRCSSQSGHNTVSWYQQALGQGPQFIFQYYREEENGRGNFPPRFSGLQFPNYSSELNVNALELDDSALYLCASSLSGSSTTDTQYFGPGTRLTVL.